This TCR beta chain was sequenced in a study of breast tumors, draining lymph nodes, adjacent tissues (dated by TCRdb to the mid-2010s). Looking at the study overall: The study compared TCR beta repertoires across tumor, adjacent nontumor tissue and axillary lymph nodes from breast cancer patients. In human breast cancer, the study set out to assess how tumor, surrounding tissue and draining lymph node repertoires relate to one another and whether T cells might be exchanged between them. The study at large found these results: The conclusion that tumor T cells originate in lymph nodes was framed as consistent with a hypothesis rather than directly demonstrated. The data were judged consistent with most tumor T cells deriving from the lymph node and then expanding within tumor tissue. Tumor T-cell repertoires showed less diversity than lymph node repertoires and more diversity than nontumor tissue repertoires, and tumor T-cell repertoires showed preferential V and J gene usage. Tumor and nontumor tissue repertoires were found to be significantly more similar in luminal-like than in basal-like breast cancer.

For this clonotype: Its antigen is still unknown. Qualities for individual bases were not recorded, and no much larger clone is one base off.

Sequencing relied on an Illumina HiSeq 2000. TCR beta chain libraries were generated through multiplex PCR amplification. The amplified TCR beta chain products were analyzed by high-throughput sequencing. TCRdb passed the public sequencing reads through fastp at Q25 and MiXCR, retaining productive beta sequences. Every CDR3 protein is listed once, alongside the most common genes and DNA of its rows. This sample is represented by under 75,000 distinct CDR3 sequences; around 52% of them were singletons. The top ten constitute roughly a fifth of the sample. This clonotype was obtained from a female donor with breast cancer. Some clones in this sample may be carry-over from other donors' samples. Sequencing input: breast tumor tissue.

The DNA sequence is as follows: TGTGCCAGCAGCTCCGAGCGCCCTAATTCACCCCTCCACTTT. Its amino acids are CASSSERPNSPLHF. Recombination connected TRBV7-8 to TRBJ1-6; the D gene lacks a confident call. CDR1 and CDR2 are read off the germline V gene as SGHVS and FQNEAQ. At the junction V is shortened by 4 bases and J by 6 bases, with 10 bases in between. The CDR3 has 14 amino acids, counting the end cysteine and phenylalanine. Left in the record is the CDR3 DNA by itself, 42 bases read in frame from the first base.